This TCR beta chain was found in a study of shared clonotypes between healthy human individuals. Study-level information: Every donor yielded three CD4 naive, three CD4 memory, two CD8 naive and one CD8 memory plate.

Notes on the study in general: Deeper or shallower sequencing was expected to change how clonotypes are shared among donors. Across subsets, estimated richness was generally greater for naive than for memory populations.

The method was immunoSEQ multiplex PCR; TCRdb's version includes in-frame clones alone and lacks a portion of them. Among 2 million to 2.5 million clones, approximately 95% were seen once, and the ten largest hold over 0.1%. From germline, CDR1 is MNHEY and CDR2 SVGAGI. J was trimmed by 0 bases and V by 1 base; bases with no gene match: 2. The CDR3 consists of 15 residues. As for this clone: Its antigen remains unidentified.

The sequence came from a man aged 18 to 29 in good health. This chain joins TRBV6-5 and TRBJ2-7; 8 nucleotides match TRBD2. Sequencing was done on a sample of naive CD4+ T cells sorted from blood. Subset indicated: CD45RA+ positively selected. CDR3 protein: CASSYWRGDSYEQYF. In DNA form, the CDR3 reads TGTGCCAGCAGTTACTGGCGGGGGGACTCCTACGAGCAGTACTTC.